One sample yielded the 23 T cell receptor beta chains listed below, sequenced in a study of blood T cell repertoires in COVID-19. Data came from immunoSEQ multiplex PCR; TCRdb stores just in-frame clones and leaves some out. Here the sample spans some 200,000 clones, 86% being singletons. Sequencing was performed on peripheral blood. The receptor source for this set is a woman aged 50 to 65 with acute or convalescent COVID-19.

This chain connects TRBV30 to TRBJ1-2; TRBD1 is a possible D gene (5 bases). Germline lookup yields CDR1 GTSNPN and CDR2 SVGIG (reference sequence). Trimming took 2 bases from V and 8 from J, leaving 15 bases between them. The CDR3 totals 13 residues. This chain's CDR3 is CAWSPFQGYGYTF. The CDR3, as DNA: TGTGCCTGGAGTCCCTTCCAGGGATACGGCTACACCTTC. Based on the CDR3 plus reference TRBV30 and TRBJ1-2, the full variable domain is SQTIHQWPATLVQPVGSPLSLECTVEGTSNPNLYWYRQAAGRGLQLLFYSVGIGQISSEVPQNLSASRPQDRQFILSSKKLLLSDSGFYLCAWSPFQGYGYTFGSGTRLTVV.

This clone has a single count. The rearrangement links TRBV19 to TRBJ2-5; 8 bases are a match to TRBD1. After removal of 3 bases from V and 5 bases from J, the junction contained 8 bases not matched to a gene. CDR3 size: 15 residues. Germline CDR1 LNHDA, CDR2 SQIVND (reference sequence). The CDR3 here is CASSMGTGGRETQYF. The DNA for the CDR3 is TGTGCCAGTAGTATGGGGACAGGCGGACGTGAGACCCAGTACTTC.

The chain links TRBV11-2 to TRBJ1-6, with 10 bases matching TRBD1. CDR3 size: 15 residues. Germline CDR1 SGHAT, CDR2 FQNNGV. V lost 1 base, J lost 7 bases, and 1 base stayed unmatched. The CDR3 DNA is TGTGCCAGCAGCTTAGGGGACAGGGGCAATTCACCCCTCCACTTT. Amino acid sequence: CASSLGDRGNSPLHF.

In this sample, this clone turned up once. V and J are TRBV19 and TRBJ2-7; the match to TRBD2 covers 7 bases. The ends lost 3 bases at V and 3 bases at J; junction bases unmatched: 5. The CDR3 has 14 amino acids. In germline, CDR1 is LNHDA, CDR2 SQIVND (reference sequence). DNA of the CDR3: TGTGCCAGTAGTATGGGGCGGGGGAGCTACGAGCAGTACTTC. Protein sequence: CASSMGRGSYEQYF.

CDR3 DNA sequence: TGTGCCAGCAGCCAACCTACAGGGTACCTCCACTTT. It yields the protein CASSQPTGYLHF. The chain has TRBV6-2 or TRBV6-3 and TRBJ1-6; D possibly corresponds to TRBD1 (6 bases). Trimming stripped 6 bases from V and 15 bases from J, with 15 bases between. The CDR3 length is 12 residues. CDR1 is MNHEY and CDR2 is SVGEGT in the germline V gene.

This CDR3 reads CATSRTGLNTEAFF. CDR3 DNA: TGTGCCACCAGCAGGACAGGGTTGAACACTGAAGCTTTCTTT. V gene TRBV15 combines with J gene TRBJ1-1, with 7 positions matching TRBD1. The CDR3 is 14 amino acids. The ends lost 3 bases at V and 0 bases at J; junction bases unmatched: 1. The V gene's germline CDR1 is LNHNV and CDR2 YYDKDF (reference sequence).

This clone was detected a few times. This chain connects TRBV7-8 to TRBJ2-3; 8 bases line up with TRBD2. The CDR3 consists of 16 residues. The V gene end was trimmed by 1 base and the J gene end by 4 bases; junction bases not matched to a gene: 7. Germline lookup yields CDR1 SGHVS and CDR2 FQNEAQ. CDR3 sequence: CASSLDGAGGSDTQYF. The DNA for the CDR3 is TGTGCCAGCAGCTTAGATGGGGCGGGAGGTTCAGATACGCAGTATTTT. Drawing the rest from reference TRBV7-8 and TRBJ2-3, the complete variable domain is GAGVSQSPRYKVAKRGQDVALRCDPISGHVSLFWYQQALGQGPEFLTYFQNEAQLDKSGLPSDRFFAERPEGSVSTLKIQRTQQEDSAVYLCASSLDGAGGSDTQYFGPGTRLTVL.

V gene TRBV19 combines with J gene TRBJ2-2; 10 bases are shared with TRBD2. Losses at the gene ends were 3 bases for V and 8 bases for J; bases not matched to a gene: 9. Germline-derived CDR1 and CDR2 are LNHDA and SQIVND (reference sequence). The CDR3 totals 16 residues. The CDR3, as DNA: TGTGCCAGTAGTATGTTTCTAGCGGGAGTTAGGGGGGAGCTGTTTTTT. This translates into CASSMFLAGVRGELFF.

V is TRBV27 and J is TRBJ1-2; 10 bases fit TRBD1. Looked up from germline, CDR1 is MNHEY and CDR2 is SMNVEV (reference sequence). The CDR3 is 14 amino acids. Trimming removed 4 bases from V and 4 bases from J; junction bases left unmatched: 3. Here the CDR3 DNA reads TGTGCCAGCAGTTCGGGACAGGGGATCTATGGCTACACCTTC. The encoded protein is CASSSGQGIYGYTF.

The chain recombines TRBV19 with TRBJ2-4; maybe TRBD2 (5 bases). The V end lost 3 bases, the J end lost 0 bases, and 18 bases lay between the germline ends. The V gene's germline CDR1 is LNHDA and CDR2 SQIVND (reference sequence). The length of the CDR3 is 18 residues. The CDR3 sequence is CASSMGVYGLLAKNIQYF. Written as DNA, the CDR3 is TGTGCCAGTAGTATGGGAGTTTACGGACTCCTAGCCAAAAACATTCAGTACTTC. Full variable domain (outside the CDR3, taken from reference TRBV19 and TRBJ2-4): DGGITQSPKYLFRKEGQNVTLSCEQNLNHDAMYWYRQDPGQGLRLIYYSQIVNDFQKGDIAEGYSVSREKKESFPLTVTSAQKNPTAFYLCASSMGVYGLLAKNIQYFGAGTRLSVL.

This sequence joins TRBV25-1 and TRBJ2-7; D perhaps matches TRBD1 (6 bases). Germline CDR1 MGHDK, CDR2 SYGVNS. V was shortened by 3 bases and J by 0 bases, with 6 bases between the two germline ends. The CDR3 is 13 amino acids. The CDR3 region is CASSEDSSYEQYF. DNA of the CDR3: TGTGCCAGCAGTGAGGACAGCTCCTACGAGCAGTACTTC.

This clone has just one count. CDR3 sequence reads: CASSLGQGYTEAFF. The CDR3 nucleotides read TGTGCCAGCAGCTTGGGACAGGGGTACACTGAAGCTTTCTTT. The V call is TRBV11-3, the J call TRBJ1-1; 10 nucleotides match TRBD1. V gave up 3 bases and J gave up 3 bases; unmatched junction bases: 1. The CDR3 sequence is 14 residues long. Germline CDR1 is SGHNT and CDR2 is YENEEA.

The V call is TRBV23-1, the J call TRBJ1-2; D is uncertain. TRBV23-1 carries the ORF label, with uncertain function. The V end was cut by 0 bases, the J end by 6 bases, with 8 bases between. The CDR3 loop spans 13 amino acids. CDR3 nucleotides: TGCGCCAGCAGTCAATCGTGGCAGAATGGCTACACCTTC. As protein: CASSQSWQNGYTF.

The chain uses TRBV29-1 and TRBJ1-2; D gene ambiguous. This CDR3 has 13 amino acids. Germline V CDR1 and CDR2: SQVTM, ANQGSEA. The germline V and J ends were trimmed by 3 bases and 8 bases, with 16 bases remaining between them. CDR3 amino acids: CSVDLRASSGYTF. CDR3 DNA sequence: TGCAGCGTTGACCTGAGGGCCTCGAGCGGCTACACCTTC.

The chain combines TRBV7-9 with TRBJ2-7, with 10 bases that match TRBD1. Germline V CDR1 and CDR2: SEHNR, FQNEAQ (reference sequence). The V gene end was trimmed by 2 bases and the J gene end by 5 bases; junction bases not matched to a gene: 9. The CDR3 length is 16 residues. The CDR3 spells CASSLSRDRGGNEQYF. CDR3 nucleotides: TGTGCCAGCAGCTTATCCCGGGACAGGGGAGGGAACGAGCAGTACTTC.

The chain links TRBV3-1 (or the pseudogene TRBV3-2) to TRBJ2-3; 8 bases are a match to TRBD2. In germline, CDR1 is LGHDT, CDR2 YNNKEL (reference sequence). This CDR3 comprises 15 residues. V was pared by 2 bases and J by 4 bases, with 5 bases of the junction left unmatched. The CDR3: CASSQRTSGADTQYF. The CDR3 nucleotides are TGTGCCAGCAGCCAAAGAACTAGCGGAGCAGATACGCAGTATTTT.

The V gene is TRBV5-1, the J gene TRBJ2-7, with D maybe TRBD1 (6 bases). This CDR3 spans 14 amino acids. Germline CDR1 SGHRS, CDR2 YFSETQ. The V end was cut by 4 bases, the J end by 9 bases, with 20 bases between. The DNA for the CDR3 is TGCGCCAGCAGCCTGGACGACAGGAAGACGGGGCAGTACTTC. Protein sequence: CASSLDDRKTGQYF.

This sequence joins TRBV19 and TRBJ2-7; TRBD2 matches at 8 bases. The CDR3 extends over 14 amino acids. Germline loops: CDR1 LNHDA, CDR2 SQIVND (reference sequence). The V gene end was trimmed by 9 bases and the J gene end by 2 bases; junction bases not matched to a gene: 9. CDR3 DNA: TGTGCCAGCTCGACTAGCGTGAGCGCCTACGAGCAGTACTTC. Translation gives CASSTSVSAYEQYF.

CDR3 region: CASSSGDEQYF. In nucleotides, the CDR3 is TGTGCCAGCAGCTCAGGGGACGAGCAGTACTTC. V is TRBV7-9 and J is TRBJ2-7; tentative D call: TRBD1 (6 bases). Trimming stripped 4 bases from V and 5 bases from J, with 6 bases between. CDR3 length equals 11 residues. Germline V CDR1 and CDR2: SEHNR, FQNEAQ (reference sequence).

The CDR3 protein is CASSYRQGLNTEAFF. The CDR3 DNA follows: TGTGCCAGCAGCTATCGACAAGGACTTAACACTGAAGCTTTCTTT. The chain couples TRBV7-9 to TRBJ1-1; D gene unclear. Per germline, CDR1 SEHNR and CDR2 FQNEAQ (reference sequence). The CDR3 is 15 residues long. Trimming left V 4 bases short and J 2 bases short, with 14 bases between.

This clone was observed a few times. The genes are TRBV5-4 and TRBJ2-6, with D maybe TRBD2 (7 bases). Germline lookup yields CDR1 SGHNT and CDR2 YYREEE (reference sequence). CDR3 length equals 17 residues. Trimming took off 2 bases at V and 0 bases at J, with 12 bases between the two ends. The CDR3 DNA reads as TGTGCCAGCAGCTTCGGGGGGCGGAGCTCTGGGGCCAACGTCCTGACTTTC. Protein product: CASSFGGRSSGANVLTF.

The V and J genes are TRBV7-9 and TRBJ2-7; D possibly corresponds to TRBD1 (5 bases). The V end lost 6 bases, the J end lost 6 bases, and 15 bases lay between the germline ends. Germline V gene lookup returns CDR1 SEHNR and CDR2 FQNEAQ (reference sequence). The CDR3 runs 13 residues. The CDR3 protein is CASSLQGSSEQYF. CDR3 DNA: TGTGCCAGCAGTCTCCAGGGATCCAGCGAGCAGTACTTC.

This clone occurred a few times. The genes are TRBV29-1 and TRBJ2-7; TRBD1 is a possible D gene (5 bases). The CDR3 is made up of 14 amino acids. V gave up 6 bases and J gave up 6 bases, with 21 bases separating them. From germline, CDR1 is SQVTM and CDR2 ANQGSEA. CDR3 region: CSVSDIGERFEQYF. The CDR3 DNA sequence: TGCAGCGTCTCGGATATAGGGGAAAGGTTCGAGCAGTACTTC.